A selection of T cell receptor beta chains follows, all from one sample in a study of T cell responses to AZD1222 COVID-19 vaccine. Profiling relied on immunoSEQ multiplex PCR, and the TCRdb table lists in-frame clones only, not all of them. The top ten hold around 5.4% of the sample, which has some 70,000 clones, 80% to 90% seen once. The sample was peripheral blood, taken on day 0 of AZD1222 vaccination. The receptors were gathered from an adult in good health. Each CDR3 is given with its conserved first and last residue. Each record gives: J gene, clone size, V gene, D gene, CDR3 protein, CDR3 DNA. A D gene is named only where the DNA matches it firmly. The size of a clone is reported for some rows only, either as once, few or many, or as a class for expanded clones.

J gene: TRBJ2-1; clone size: NA; V gene: TRBV4-1; D gene: NA; CDR3 protein: CASSQEGLAKEQFF; CDR3 DNA: TGCGCCAGCAGCCAAGAGGGACTTGCTAAGGAGCAGTTCTTC
J gene: TRBJ1-1; clone size: NA; V gene: TRBV7-3; D gene: NA; CDR3 protein: CASSLVPGPNTEAFF; CDR3 DNA: TGTGCCAGCAGCTTAGTCCCAGGGCCGAACACTGAAGCTTTCTTT
J gene: TRBJ2-3; clone size: NA; V gene: TRBV5-4; D gene: NA; CDR3 protein: CASSSEGTSTDTQYF; CDR3 DNA: TGTGCCAGCAGCTCTGAGGGCACTAGCACAGATACGCAGTATTTT
J gene: TRBJ2-2; clone size: NA; V gene: TRBV5-1; D gene: TRBD2; CDR3 protein: CASSERASGNTGELFF; CDR3 DNA: TGCGCCAGCAGCGAACGTGCTAGCGGTAACACCGGGGAGCTGTTTTTT
J gene: TRBJ1-1; clone size: NA; V gene: TRBV6-2/TRBV6-3; D gene: TRBD1; CDR3 protein: CASSTGQGRRGSTEAFF; CDR3 DNA: TGTGCCAGCAGTACCGGACAGGGGAGGCGGGGGAGCACTGAAGCTTTCTTT
J gene: TRBJ1-6; clone size: NA; V gene: TRBV10-1; D gene: NA; CDR3 protein: CASSESAGRPLHF; CDR3 DNA: TGCGCCAGCAGTGAGTCTGCGGGTCGCCCCCTCCACTTT
J gene: TRBJ2-1; clone size: NA; V gene: TRBV7-2; D gene: NA; CDR3 protein: CASSLVQGSYNEQFF; CDR3 DNA: TGTGCCAGCAGCTTAGTACAGGGCTCCTACAATGAGCAGTTCTTC
J gene: TRBJ1-4; clone size: NA; V gene: TRBV12-3/TRBV12-4; D gene: NA; CDR3 protein: CASSLGVYEKLFF; CDR3 DNA: TGTGCCAGCAGTCTAGGGGTTTATGAAAAACTGTTTTTT
J gene: TRBJ2-5; clone size: NA; V gene: TRBV7-3; D gene: NA; CDR3 protein: CASSFNPGETQYF; CDR3 DNA: TGTGCCAGCAGCTTCAACCCCGGGGAGACCCAGTACTTC
J gene: TRBJ1-1; clone size: NA; V gene: TRBV9; D gene: NA; CDR3 protein: CASSVRARESEAFF; CDR3 DNA: TGTGCCAGCAGCGTAAGGGCCCGGGAGAGTGAAGCTTTCTTT
J gene: TRBJ1-2; clone size: NA; V gene: TRBV9; D gene: NA; CDR3 protein: CASSVGGAAGYTF; CDR3 DNA: TGTGCCAGCAGCGTAGGAGGGGCCGCTGGCTACACCTTC
J gene: TRBJ2-7; clone size: NA; V gene: TRBV11-3; D gene: NA; CDR3 protein: CASSLVGAGEQYF; CDR3 DNA: TGTGCCAGCAGCTTAGTAGGGGCCGGCGAGCAGTACTTC
J gene: TRBJ2-5; clone size: NA; V gene: TRBV5-4; D gene: TRBD2; CDR3 protein: CASSLAGGRETQYF; CDR3 DNA: TGTGCCAGCAGCTTGGCGGGGGGGCGAGAGACCCAGTACTTC
J gene: TRBJ2-2; clone size: NA; V gene: TRBV7-6; D gene: NA; CDR3 protein: CASSLDTGGAGELFF; CDR3 DNA: TGTGCCAGCAGCTTGGACACCGGAGGCGCCGGGGAGCTGTTTTTT
J gene: TRBJ2-1; clone size: NA; V gene: TRBV4-1; D gene: NA; CDR3 protein: CASSQGILRASRDNEQFF; CDR3 DNA: TGCGCCAGCAGCCAAGGGATCTTGAGGGCTAGCCGGGACAATGAGCAGTTCTTC
J gene: TRBJ2-1; clone size: NA; V gene: TRBV5-6; D gene: TRBD1; CDR3 protein: CASSPDRVRFYQFF; CDR3 DNA: TGTGCCAGCAGCCCGGACAGGGTCCGGTTTTATCAGTTCTTC
J gene: TRBJ2-7; clone size: NA; V gene: TRBV7-9; D gene: TRBD2; CDR3 protein: CASSLAQTSGGYEQYF; CDR3 DNA: TGTGCCAGCAGCTTAGCGCAGACTAGCGGGGGTTACGAGCAGTACTTC
J gene: TRBJ1-5; clone size: NA; V gene: TRBV4-1; D gene: NA; CDR3 protein: CASSADSNQPQHF; CDR3 DNA: TGCGCCAGCAGCGCGGACAGCAATCAGCCCCAGCATTTT
J gene: TRBJ1-3; clone size: NA; V gene: TRBV15; D gene: NA; CDR3 protein: CATSGQTSGNTIYF; CDR3 DNA: TGTGCCACCAGCGGACAGACGTCTGGAAACACCATATATTTT
J gene: TRBJ1-6; clone size: once; V gene: TRBV9; D gene: NA; CDR3 protein: CASSVEGWVSYNSPLHF; CDR3 DNA: TGTGCCAGCAGCGTAGAGGGTTGGGTTTCCTATAATTCACCCCTCCACTTT
J gene: TRBJ2-1; clone size: NA; V gene: TRBV4-3; D gene: NA; CDR3 protein: CASSQAQGPAYNEQFF; CDR3 DNA: TGCGCCAGCAGCCAAGCTCAGGGACCGGCCTACAATGAGCAGTTCTTC
J gene: TRBJ2-7; clone size: few; V gene: TRBV20-1; D gene: NA; CDR3 protein: CSAPGGTEQYF; CDR3 DNA: TGCAGTGCTCCAGGGGGGACCGAACAGTACTTC
J gene: TRBJ1-4; clone size: once; V gene: TRBV4-1; D gene: NA; CDR3 protein: CASSPAENEKLFF; CDR3 DNA: TGCGCCAGCAGTCCGGCCGAGAATGAAAAACTGTTTTTT
J gene: TRBJ1-6; clone size: NA; V gene: TRBV4-2; D gene: TRBD1; CDR3 protein: CASSRGDRGNSPLHF; CDR3 DNA: TGTGCCAGCAGCCGGGGAGACAGGGGTAATTCACCCCTCCACTTT
J gene: TRBJ2-1; clone size: NA; V gene: TRBV7-2; D gene: NA; CDR3 protein: CASSFQSSSSYNEQFF; CDR3 DNA: TGTGCCAGCAGCTTTCAGAGCTCTAGCTCCTACAATGAGCAGTTCTTC
J gene: TRBJ2-5; clone size: NA; V gene: TRBV6-5; D gene: NA; CDR3 protein: CASSYSETQYF; CDR3 DNA: TGTGCCAGCAGTTACAGCGAGACCCAGTACTTC
J gene: TRBJ2-3; clone size: few; V gene: TRBV11-1; D gene: NA; CDR3 protein: CASSLGFGTDTQYF; CDR3 DNA: TGTGCCAGCAGCTTAGGGTTTGGCACAGATACGCAGTATTTT
J gene: TRBJ1-1; clone size: NA; V gene: TRBV18; D gene: NA; CDR3 protein: CASSPLQVLGTEAFF; CDR3 DNA: TGTGCCAGCTCACCACTTCAGGTATTGGGCACTGAAGCTTTCTTT
J gene: TRBJ2-6; clone size: NA; V gene: TRBV5-1; D gene: NA; CDR3 protein: CASSLGGHLSGANVLTF; CDR3 DNA: TGCGCCAGCAGCTTGGGCGGGCACCTGTCTGGGGCCAACGTCCTGACTTTC
J gene: TRBJ1-4; clone size: few; V gene: TRBV7-9; D gene: NA; CDR3 protein: CASSQSRATNEKLFF; CDR3 DNA: TGTGCCAGCAGCCAATCTCGTGCAACTAATGAAAAACTGTTTTTT
J gene: TRBJ2-5; clone size: NA; V gene: TRBV28; D gene: NA; CDR3 protein: CASSVGAQAQETQYF; CDR3 DNA: TGTGCCAGCAGCGTCGGAGCGCAGGCCCAAGAGACCCAGTACTTC
J gene: TRBJ2-3; clone size: once; V gene: TRBV11-2; D gene: TRBD1; CDR3 protein: CASSLRQGVRDTQYF; CDR3 DNA: TGTGCCAGCAGCTTAAGACAGGGGGTTAGGGATACGCAGTATTTT
J gene: TRBJ2-1; clone size: NA; V gene: TRBV3-1/TRBV3-2; D gene: NA; CDR3 protein: CASSQDTGEQFF; CDR3 DNA: TGTGCCAGCAGCCAAGACACCGGGGAGCAGTTCTTC
J gene: TRBJ1-3; clone size: NA; V gene: TRBV28; D gene: TRBD1; CDR3 protein: CASSSPGTGKSGNTIYF; CDR3 DNA: TGTGCCAGCAGTTCCCCCGGGACAGGGAAATCTGGAAACACCATATATTTT
J gene: TRBJ1-2; clone size: once; V gene: TRBV20-1; D gene: NA; CDR3 protein: CSARDSLGYTF; CDR3 DNA: TGCAGTGCTAGAGACAGTCTCGGCTACACCTTC
J gene: TRBJ1-5; clone size: NA; V gene: TRBV24-1; D gene: NA; CDR3 protein: CATGPRDFNQPQHF; CDR3 DNA: TGTGCCACCGGCCCTCGGGATTTCAATCAGCCCCAGCATTTT
J gene: TRBJ2-2; clone size: NA; V gene: TRBV9; D gene: NA; CDR3 protein: CASSVAVGSGPQSSYAITGELFF; CDR3 DNA: TGTGCCAGCAGCGTAGCTGTTGGGTCGGGGCCCCAATCATCGTATGCGATCACCGGGGAGCTGTTTTTT
J gene: TRBJ1-1; clone size: NA; V gene: TRBV7-6; D gene: TRBD1; CDR3 protein: CASSQTGVEAFF; CDR3 DNA: TGTGCCAGCAGCCAGACAGGGGTAGAAGCTTTCTTT
J gene: TRBJ2-3; clone size: NA; V gene: TRBV9; D gene: TRBD1; CDR3 protein: CASSFTGGAGDTQYF; CDR3 DNA: TGTGCCAGCAGCTTCACAGGGGGCGCGGGAGATACGCAGTATTTT
J gene: TRBJ1-5; clone size: NA; V gene: TRBV9; D gene: TRBD1; CDR3 protein: CASSSNRGQQPQHF; CDR3 DNA: TGTGCCAGCAGCTCAAACAGGGGGCAACAGCCCCAGCATTTT
J gene: TRBJ2-3; clone size: NA; V gene: TRBV25-1; D gene: TRBD2; CDR3 protein: CASSVGSGGTDTQYF; CDR3 DNA: TGTGCCAGCAGTGTGGGTAGCGGGGGAACAGATACGCAGTATTTT